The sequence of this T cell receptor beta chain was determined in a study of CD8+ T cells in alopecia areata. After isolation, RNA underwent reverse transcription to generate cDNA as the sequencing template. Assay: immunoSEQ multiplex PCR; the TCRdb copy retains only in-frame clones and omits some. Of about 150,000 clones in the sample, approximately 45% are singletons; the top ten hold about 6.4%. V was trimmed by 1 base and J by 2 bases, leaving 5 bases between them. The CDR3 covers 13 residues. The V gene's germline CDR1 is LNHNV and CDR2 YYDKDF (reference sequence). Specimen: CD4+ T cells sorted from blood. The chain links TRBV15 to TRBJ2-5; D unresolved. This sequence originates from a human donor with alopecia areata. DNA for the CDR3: TGTGCCACCAGCAGAGGAGTACAAGAGACCCAGTACTTC. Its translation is CATSRGVQETQYF.